This TCR beta chain was recovered during a study of T cell responses to AZD1222 COVID-19 vaccine. Study at large: Combined were second doses at about 4 or about 12 weeks.

The assay was immunoSEQ multiplex PCR, and TCRdb's table has in-frame clones only and misses some. The sample contains around 100,000 clones, approximately 87% of which appear only once. The study's findings and limits: The study found vaccine-associated CD4 TCRs spanning spike, dominant at 160-218 and 743-854. In a largely white British group with more females than males, clonal diversity was possibly underestimated. The study identified only six AZD1222 recipients as seropositive at baseline.

Germline CDR1 reads MDHEN; CDR2 reads SYDVKM. This CDR3 has 15 residues. V dropped 3 bases and J dropped 4 bases, with 15 bases sitting between them. Worth noting for this clone: Its antigen is not known.

This sequence joins TRBV28 and TRBJ1-1; D gene uncertain. The starting material was peripheral blood, obtained on day 0 of AZD1222 vaccination. The clonotype originates from an adult in good health. The CDR3 protein is CASSFPAPRGTEAFF. The CDR3 DNA sequence: TGTGCCAGCAGTTTCCCCGCCCCGAGAGGCACTGAAGCTTTCTTT. Full variable domain (outside the CDR3, taken from reference TRBV28 and TRBJ1-1): DVKVTQSSRYLVKRTGEKVFLECVQDMDHENMFWYRQDPGLGLRLIYFSYDVKMKEKGDIPEGYSVSREKKERFSLILESASTNQTSMYLCASSFPAPRGTEAFFGQGTRLTVV.